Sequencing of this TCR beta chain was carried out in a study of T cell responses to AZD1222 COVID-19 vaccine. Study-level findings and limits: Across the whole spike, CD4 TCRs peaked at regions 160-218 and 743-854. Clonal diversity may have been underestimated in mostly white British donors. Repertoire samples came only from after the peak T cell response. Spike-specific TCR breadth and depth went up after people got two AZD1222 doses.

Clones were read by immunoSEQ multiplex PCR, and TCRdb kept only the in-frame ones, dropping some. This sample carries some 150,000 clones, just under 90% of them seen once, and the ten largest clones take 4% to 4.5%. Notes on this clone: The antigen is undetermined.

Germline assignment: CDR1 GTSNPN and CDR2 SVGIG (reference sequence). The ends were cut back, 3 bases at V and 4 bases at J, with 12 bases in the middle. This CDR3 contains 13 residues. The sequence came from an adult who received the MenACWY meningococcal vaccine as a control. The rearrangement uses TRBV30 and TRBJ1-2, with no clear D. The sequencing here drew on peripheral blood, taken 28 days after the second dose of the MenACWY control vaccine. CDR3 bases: TGTGCCTGGAGCCAAATGGGCTCCTATGGCTACACCTTC. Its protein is CAWSQMGSYGYTF.